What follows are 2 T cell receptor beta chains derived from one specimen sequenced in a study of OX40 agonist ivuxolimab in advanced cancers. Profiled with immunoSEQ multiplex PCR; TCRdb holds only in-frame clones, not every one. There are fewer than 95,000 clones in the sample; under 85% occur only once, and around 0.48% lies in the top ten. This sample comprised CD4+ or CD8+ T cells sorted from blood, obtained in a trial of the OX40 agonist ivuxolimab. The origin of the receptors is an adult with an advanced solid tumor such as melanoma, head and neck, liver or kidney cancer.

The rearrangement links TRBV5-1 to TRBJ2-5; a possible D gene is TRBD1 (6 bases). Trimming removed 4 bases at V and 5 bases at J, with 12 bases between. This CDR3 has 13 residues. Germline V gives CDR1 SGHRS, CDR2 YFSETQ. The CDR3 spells CASSPGQRETQYF. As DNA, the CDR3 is TGCGCCAGCAGCCCTGGACAGAGGGAGACCCAGTACTTC. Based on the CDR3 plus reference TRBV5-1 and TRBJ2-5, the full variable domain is KAGVTQTPRYLIKTRGQQVTLSCSPISGHRSVSWYQQTPGQGLQFLFEYFSETQRNKGNFPGRFSGRQFSNSRSEMNVSTLELGDSALYLCASSPGQRETQYFGPGTRLLVL.

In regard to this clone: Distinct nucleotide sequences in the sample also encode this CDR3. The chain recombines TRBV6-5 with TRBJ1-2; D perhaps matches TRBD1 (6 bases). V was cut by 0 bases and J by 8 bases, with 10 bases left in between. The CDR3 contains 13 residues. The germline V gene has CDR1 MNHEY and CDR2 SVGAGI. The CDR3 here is CASSYSGGGGYTF. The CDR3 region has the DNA TGTGCCAGCAGTTACTCAGGGGGAGGGGGCTACACCTTC.